These T cell receptor beta chains were read from a single sample in a study of vaccination and CD4 T cells after COVID-19. Their cognate antigens are unknown. TCRdb re-called the PCR reads with MiXCR, one entry per CDR3 protein. Altogether about 9,700 distinct CDR3 sequences are present, roughly two thirds being singletons, with the ten largest covering approximately 26%. The specimen sequenced was CD4+ T cells from blood, cultured in vitro. These receptors came from a human donor who had recovered from COVID-19. Both conserved end residues are part of each CDR3. D genes are given only for firm matches. Some rows mark clone size as missing; the rest say once, few, many or name a class of expanded clone.

d_gene	v_gene	j_gene	abundance	CDR3nt	CDR3aa
TRBD1	TRBV19	TRBJ1-1	.	TGTGCCAGTAGTATAGAGGGGACAGTGAACACTGAAGCTTTCTTT	CASSIEGTVNTEAFF
.	TRBV20-1	TRBJ2-7	.	TGCAGTGCTAGAGCCGCTTCAGTCGAGCAGTACTTC	CSARAASVEQYF
.	TRBV21-1	TRBJ2-3	.	TGTGCCAGCAGGGGACAGGTACTACCGCGAAACACAGATACGCAGTATTTT	CASRGQVLPRNTDTQYF
.	TRBV15	TRBJ1-6	.	TGTGCCACCAGCAGGGCTAATTCACCCCTCCACTTT	CATSRANSPLHF
TRBD1	TRBV27	TRBJ1-1	.	TGTGCCAGCAGCAAGCAAACCGGGACAGGGATGTTGAACACTGAAGCTTTCTTT	CASSKQTGTGMLNTEAFF
.	TRBV7-2	TRBJ2-5	.	TGTGCCAGCAGCTTGTCGCAGGTCACTATCGGGGCCCAGTACTTC	CASSLSQVTIGAQYF
TRBD2	TRBV6-1	TRBJ2-5	.	TGTGCCAGCAGCCGACTAGCGGGGGACATACAAGAGACCCAGTACTTC	CASSRLAGDIQETQYF
.	TRBV7-9	TRBJ1-1	few	TGTGCCAGCAACGTCCCTCGGGACGGAACTGAAGCTTTCTTT	CASNVPRDGTEAFF
.	TRBV6-2/TRBV6-3	TRBJ2-7	.	TGTGCCAGCAGCACTGGAAACATTTACGAGCAGTACTTC	CASSTGNIYEQYF
.	TRBV28	TRBJ1-4	.	TGTGCCAGCAGTCGAGACAGGTTTGAAAAACTGTTTTTT	CASSRDRFEKLFF
TRBD1	TRBV15	TRBJ1-1	.	TGTGCCACCAGCAGTGGACAGGGAGGCACTGAAGCTTTCTTT	CATSSGQGGTEAFF
.	TRBV7-2	TRBJ1-1	.	TGTGCCAGCAGCTTAGAGGCGGATACTGAAGCTTTCTTT	CASSLEADTEAFF
TRBD2	TRBV6-1	TRBJ2-1	.	TGTGCCAGCAGTTTACTAGCGGGAGTCTCGGCTGAGCAGTTCTTC	CASSLLAGVSAEQFF
.	TRBV20-1	TRBJ2-2	.	TGCAGTGCCACCGAGGCAGGGGGCGGGGGCGGGGAGCTGTTTTTT	CSATEAGGGGGELFF
TRBD1	TRBV5-6	TRBJ1-2	medium-sized	TGTGCCAGCAGCTCTGGGGGACAGTCGATTCTTTATGGCTACACCTTC	CASSSGGQSILYGYTF
.	TRBV6-2/TRBV6-3	TRBJ2-3	.	TGTGCCAGCAGTAACTATGGGACCCGAGATACGCAGTATTTT	CASSNYGTRDTQYF
.	TRBV29-1	TRBJ1-6	.	TGCAGCGTTGAAGGGCGCTCCTATAATTCACCCCTCCACTTT	CSVEGRSYNSPLHF
TRBD2	TRBV11-3	TRBJ2-3	.	TGTGCCAGCAGCCCAGGACTAGCGGGGGGCACAGATACGCAGTATTTT	CASSPGLAGGTDTQYF
.	TRBV5-1	TRBJ1-1	.	TGCGCCAGCAGCCCCGGGGACCGGCTGAACACTGAAGCTTTCTTT	CASSPGDRLNTEAFF
.	TRBV28	TRBJ2-7	.	TGTGCCAGCAGGGGTCCACCTACCTACGAGCAGTACTTC	CASRGPPTYEQYF